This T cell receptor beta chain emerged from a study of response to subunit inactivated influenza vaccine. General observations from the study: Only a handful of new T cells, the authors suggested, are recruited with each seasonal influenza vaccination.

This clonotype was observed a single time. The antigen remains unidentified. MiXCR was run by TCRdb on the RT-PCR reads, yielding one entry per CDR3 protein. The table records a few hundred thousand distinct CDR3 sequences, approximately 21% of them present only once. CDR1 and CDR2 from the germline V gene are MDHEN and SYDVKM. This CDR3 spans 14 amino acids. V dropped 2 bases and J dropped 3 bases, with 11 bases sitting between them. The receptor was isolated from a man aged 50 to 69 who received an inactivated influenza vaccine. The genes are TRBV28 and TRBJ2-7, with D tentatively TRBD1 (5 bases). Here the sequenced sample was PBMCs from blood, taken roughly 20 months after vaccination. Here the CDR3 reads CASSLISDSYEQYF. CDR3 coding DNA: TGTGCCAGCAGTTTAATCTCCGACAGCTACGAGCAGTACTTC.